This T cell receptor beta chain was sequenced in a study of human T cells and chemical hapten exposure. Across the whole study: TCR yields per sample varied mostly from small pooled library volume differences. Regarding the study as a whole: Counts of TCRs above 1 in 1000 frequency stayed unchanged with DPC sensitization.

Time point denoted: healthy volunteer bleed at 6 weeks. Unseparated into fractions, whole blood served as the source from which total RNA was extracted. Single cDNA molecules in the library carried unique molecular identifiers attached during preparation. TCRdb processed the RACE reads anew with MiXCR; each CDR3 protein has one entry. The data hold around 80,000 distinct CDR3 sequences, with 8.6% observed a single time. Remarks on this clonotype: Its antigen remains unknown.

The CDR3 is 14 amino acids. With 0 bases clipped from V and 7 bases from J, the junction kept 5 bases outside the gene matches. CDR1 is SGHDT and CDR2 is YYEEEE in the germline V gene. This sequence joins TRBV5-6 and TRBJ1-2; TRBD1 matches at 8 bases. The source material was whole blood. This TCR was sampled from a male donor in good health. Some clones in this sample may be carry-over from other donors' samples. The CDR3 bases are TGTGCCAGCAGCTTGGGGCAGGGGGCGCCTGGCTACACCTTC. It codes for CASSLGQGAPGYTF. The variable domain in full, completed from reference TRBV5-6 and TRBJ1-2, reads DAGVTQSPTHLIKTRGQQVTLRCSPKSGHDTVSWYQQALGQGPQFIFQYYEEEERQRGNFPDRFSGHQFPNYSSELNVNALLLGDSALYLCASSLGQGAPGYTFGSGTRLTVV.